The next 6 T cell receptor beta chains were all read from a single sample in a study of regulatory T cells in long-lasting Graves disease. Time point given: newly diagnosed GD, antithyroid drugs for less than 3 months. RNA isolated from PBMCs was used to make the TCR library. For TCR beta, libraries came from iRepertoire HTBI primers and Arm-PCR of CDR3 regions. TCRdb re-called the multiplex PCR reads with MiXCR, one entry per CDR3 protein. The sample contains hundreds of thousands of distinct CDR3 sequences, about 15% of which appear only once. These data were likewise used in another study, on T cells in Graves' hyperthyroidism and ophthalmopathy.

The sample in question was peripheral blood mononuclear cells (PBMCs), obtained at new diagnosis, from a patient treated with antithyroid drugs. These receptors all stem from a woman aged 40 to 50 with Graves disease.

This clonotype was found many times. The chain combines TRBV5-1 with TRBJ2-7; 13 bases are shared with TRBD2. The CDR3 spans 17 residues. Looked up from germline, CDR1 is SGHRS and CDR2 is YFSETQ. V was pared by 2 bases and J by 5 bases, with 10 bases of the junction left unmatched. DNA of the CDR3: TGCGCCAGCAGCTTCGCGCACGGGACTAGCGGGATCGACGAGCAGTACTTC. This gives the protein CASSFAHGTSGIDEQYF.

This clonotype was counted at least ten times. The chain combines TRBV5-1 with TRBJ1-1; tentatively, D is TRBD1 (6 bases). This CDR3 has 16 residues. V lost 0 bases to trimming and J lost 1 base, with 13 bases between them. Germline CDR1 SGHRS, CDR2 YFSETQ. The CDR3 nucleotides are TGCGCCAGCAGCTTGGCCCCGGGGGGCTCGAACACTGAAGCTTTCTTT. Translating it yields CASSLAPGGSNTEAFF. The entire variable domain, with the rest obtained from reference TRBV5-1 and TRBJ1-1, is as follows: KAGVTQTPRYLIKTRGQQVTLSCSPISGHRSVSWYQQTPGQGLQFLFEYFSETQRNKGNFPGRFSGRQFSNSRSEMNVSTLELGDSALYLCASSLAPGGSNTEAFFGQGTRLTVV.

This clonotype was counted many times. The rearrangement links TRBV27 to TRBJ1-1, with TRBD1 identical over 10 bases. This CDR3 contains 17 residues. Germline values: CDR1 MNHEY, CDR2 SMNVEV (reference sequence). V lost 4 bases to trimming and J lost 1 base; unmatched junction nucleotides: 9. CDR3 in DNA: TGTGCCAGCAGTTCAATCGGGACAGGGGCCTCGAACACTGAAGCTTTCTTT. Its protein is CASSSIGTGASNTEAFF.

This clonotype has ten or more counts. The chain couples TRBV5-5 to TRBJ2-7, with D possibly TRBD1 on 6 matching bases. Trimming removed 5 bases at V and 0 bases at J, with 15 bases between. The germline CDR1 and CDR2 sequences are SGHKS and YYEKEE (reference sequence). There are 15 residues in the CDR3. This CDR3 is CASRPTGLSSYEQYF. The DNA for the CDR3 is TGTGCCAGCAGACCGACAGGCCTGAGCTCCTACGAGCAGTACTTC.

This clonotype appeared many times. The J gene is TRBJ1-6, the V gene TRBV28; 8 positions agree with TRBD1. This CDR3 comprises 15 residues. The germline V gene has CDR1 MDHEN and CDR2 SYDVKM. The V segment lost 1 base and the J segment 10 bases; nucleotides outside the gene matches: 6. The CDR3 sequence is CASSLSDRGASPLHF. In DNA, the CDR3 is TGTGCCAGCAGTTTATCTGACAGGGGAGCATCACCCCTCCACTTT.

V gene TRBV2 combines with J gene TRBJ1-5; TRBD1 aligns across 7 bases. Germline V gene lookup returns CDR1 SNHLY and CDR2 FYNNEI. V lost 8 bases, J lost 4 bases, and 5 bases stayed unmatched. The CDR3 covers 13 residues. DNA of the CDR3: TGTGCCAGCCTTCGGGACAGAAATCAGCCCCAGCATTTT. Protein: CASLRDRNQPQHF. The full variable domain, completed using reference TRBV2 and TRBJ1-5, is EPEVTQTPSHQVTQMGQEVILRCVPISNHLYFYWYRQILGQKVEFLVSFYNNEISEKSEIFDDQFSVERPDGSNFTLKIRSTKLEDSAMYFCASLRDRNQPQHFGDGTRLSIL.